This is a list of T cell receptor beta chains from one sample in a study of patients and donors after allogeneic stem cell transplantation. TCRdb used MiXCR to reprocess the RT-PCR reads, holding one entry per CDR3 protein. Among roughly 250,000 distinct CDR3 sequences listed, 13% to 15% were seen once. Material for sequencing was blood, either unsorted or a sorted T cell fraction (not recorded which). These receptor sequences come from a human donor who was either an allogeneic HSCT recipient or a stem cell or donor lymphocyte infusion donor (not recorded which). It is not recorded whose cells these are; they may come from a transplant donor. Both conserved end residues are part of each CDR3. D genes are given only for firm matches. Where a row states a size, it is once, few, many or the class of an expanded clone; other rows omit it.

clone size | J gene | V gene | D gene | CDR3 protein | CDR3 DNA
- | TRBJ1-2 | TRBV15 | - | CATSRESRNYGYTF | TGTGCCACCAGCAGAGAGTCGCGGAATTATGGCTACACCTTC
- | TRBJ2-4 | TRBV3-1 | - | CASSEHGGAAKNIQYF | TGTGCCAGCAGCGAGCATGGGGGGGCAGCCAAAAACATTCAGTACTTC
- | TRBJ1-4 | TRBV29-1 | - | CSGKQQNEKLFF | TGCAGCGGCAAACAGCAGAATGAAAAACTGTTTTTT
- | TRBJ2-7 | TRBV12-3/TRBV12-4 | - | CASSLSSGISYEQYF | TGTGCCAGCAGTTTGAGTTCCGGGATCTCCTACGAGCAGTACTTC
- | TRBJ2-1 | TRBV4-3 | TRBD2 | CASSPFVAGASNEQFF | TGCGCCAGCAGCCCCTTTGTAGCGGGGGCCAGCAATGAGCAGTTCTTC
- | TRBJ1-1 | TRBV6-1 | TRBD1 | CASTFGQGNTEAFF | TGTGCCAGCACCTTCGGACAGGGGAACACTGAAGCTTTCTTT
few | TRBJ1-2 | TRBV9 | TRBD1 | CASSSEGDRGNYGYTF | TGTGCCAGCAGCTCCGAGGGCGACAGGGGCAACTATGGCTACACCTTC
- | TRBJ2-5 | TRBV12-3/TRBV12-4 | TRBD1 | CASSPRQGLETQYF | TGTGCCAGCAGTCCGAGACAGGGGCTAGAGACCCAGTACTTC
- | TRBJ1-2 | TRBV5-1 | - | CASSLTELNYGYTF | TGCGCCAGCAGCTTAACGGAACTAAACTATGGCTACACCTTC
many | TRBJ2-1 | TRBV2 | TRBD2 | CASSPGLARGNEQFF | TGTGCCAGCAGTCCGGGACTAGCGAGGGGCAATGAGCAGTTCTTC
few | TRBJ1-1 | TRBV2 | - | CASRHREINTEAFF | TGTGCCAGCAGGCACAGGGAAATTAACACTGAAGCTTTCTTT
few | TRBJ1-1 | TRBV6-6 | - | CASGVIGTEAFF | TGTGCCAGCGGGGTTATAGGGACTGAAGCTTTCTTT
few | TRBJ2-3 | TRBV11-3 | TRBD2 | CASSSATGTSYRDTQYF | TGTGCCAGCAGCTCGGCAACTGGGACTAGCTATAGAGATACGCAGTATTTT
few | TRBJ1-5 | TRBV2 | - | CASSDNQGGPQHF | TGTGCCAGCAGTGACAACCAGGGAGGGCCCCAGCATTTT
many | TRBJ2-5 | TRBV7-2 | - | CASSSIPEGETQYF | TGTGCCAGCAGCTCTATACCAGAAGGGGAGACCCAGTACTTC
few | TRBJ2-5 | TRBV6-1 | - | CASSAIPASTVETQYF | TGTGCCAGCAGTGCGATCCCAGCTAGCACGGTAGAGACCCAGTACTTC
- | TRBJ2-1 | TRBV20-1 | - | CSAEQPGPGYNEQFF | TGCAGTGCTGAGCAGCCGGGACCGGGCTACAATGAGCAGTTCTTC
many | TRBJ2-1 | TRBV5-4 | - | CASSLTGSNEQFF | TGTGCCAGCAGCCTGACTGGGTCCAATGAGCAGTTCTTC
- | TRBJ1-5 | TRBV6-2/TRBV6-3 | TRBD1 | CASNKIGTGNQPQHF | TGTGCCAGCAATAAGATAGGGACAGGGAATCAGCCCCAGCATTTT
many | TRBJ2-5 | TRBV20-1 | TRBD1 | CSVGSPGQGEETQYF | TGCAGTGTGGGGTCGCCGGGACAGGGGGAAGAGACCCAGTACTTC
once | TRBJ2-3 | TRBV5-1 | - | CASSFGSGTDTQYF | TGCGCCAGCAGCTTCGGGTCGGGTACAGATACGCAGTATTTT
few | TRBJ1-1 | TRBV11-3 | - | CASGVDQNTEAFF | TGTGCCAGCGGGGTCGACCAGAACACTGAAGCTTTCTTT
- | TRBJ2-3 | TRBV20-1 | TRBD2 | CSALAGLAGGVRTQYF | TGCAGTGCTTTGGCGGGACTAGCGGGGGGTGTGCGTACGCAGTATTTT
many | TRBJ1-2 | TRBV27 | - | CASRAHDRPYAAF | TGTGCCAGCAGGGCACACGACAGGCCCTACGCAGCCTTC
- | TRBJ2-1 | TRBV19 | TRBD2 | CASSSSSGRAGEQFF | TGTGCCAGTAGCAGTTCTAGCGGGAGGGCCGGTGAGCAGTTCTTC
- | TRBJ1-2 | TRBV27 | TRBD1 | CASRKQGVGYTF | TGTGCCAGCAGGAAACAGGGGGTAGGCTACACCTTC
many | TRBJ2-2 | TRBV11-2 | - | CASSPRLNTGELFF | TGTGCCAGCAGCCCCAGACTCAACACCGGGGAGCTGTTTTTT
few | TRBJ2-5 | TRBV15 | TRBD1 | CATRSSRDRSQETQYF | TGTGCCACCAGAAGTTCGAGGGACAGATCCCAAGAGACCCAGTACTTC
few | TRBJ1-2 | TRBV6-1 | TRBD1 | CASRPQTGKTNYGYTF | TGTGCCAGCAGGCCCCAGACAGGGAAAACTAACTATGGCTACACCTTC
many | TRBJ2-2 | TRBV10-3 | - | CAISEPRRPANTGELFF | TGTGCCATCAGTGAACCTAGGCGGCCTGCGAACACCGGGGAGCTGTTTTTT
- | TRBJ2-5 | TRBV9 | - | CASSPRTNQGGTQYF | TGTGCCAGCAGCCCCCGGACTAATCAGGGGGGGACCCAGTACTTC
few | TRBJ2-1 | TRBV7-3 | TRBD2 | CASSLNQMTGGRRPEQFF | TGTGCCAGCAGCTTAAATCAAATGACGGGCGGGAGGAGGCCTGAGCAGTTCTTC
- | TRBJ1-2 | TRBV6-1 | - | CASSRATMAGSDGYTF | TGTGCCAGCAGCCGCGCAACCATGGCCGGATCGGATGGCTACACCTTC
few | TRBJ2-3 | TRBV11-2 | - | CASSLERDHTQYF | TGTGCCAGCAGCTTAGAGCGGGACCATACGCAGTATTTT
few | TRBJ2-1 | TRBV7-9 | - | CASSWPGRKGGSDSVF | TGTGCCAGCAGCTGGCCTGGGCGCAAGGGGGGGTCAGATTCGGTCTTC
many | TRBJ1-1 | TRBV29-1 | - | CSVEDIVRGPDNTEAFF | TGCAGCGTTGAAGATATTGTCAGGGGCCCGGATAACACTGAAGCTTTCTTT
many | TRBJ1-1 | TRBV6-5 | TRBD1 | CASSYSGQVNTEAFF | TGTGCCAGCAGTTACTCAGGACAGGTAAACACTGAAGCTTTCTTT
many | TRBJ2-1 | TRBV29-1 | - | CSARLWAPGDNEQFF | TGCAGCGCACGATTGTGGGCCCCCGGGGACAATGAGCAGTTCTTC
many | TRBJ1-1 | TRBV24-1 | - | CATSDFKGAAFF | TGTGCCACCAGTGATTTTAAAGGGGCGGCTTTCTTT
few | TRBJ2-2 | TRBV11-3 | - | CASSSARGGELFF | TGTGCCAGCAGCTCCGCTAGGGGCGGGGAGCTGTTTTTT
- | TRBJ2-3 | TRBV6-1 | - | CASSDSLGSTDTQYF | TGTGCCAGCAGTGACTCCCTGGGGAGCACAGATACGCAGTATTTT
few | TRBJ1-1 | TRBV11-3 | - | CASSPIATGNTEAFF | TGTGCCAGCAGCCCCATTGCTACAGGGAACACTGAAGCTTTCTTT